A single sample is the source of the 8 T cell receptor beta chains below, sequenced in a study of shared clonotypes between healthy human individuals. The data were produced by immunoSEQ multiplex PCR, yet TCRdb's version contains in-frame clones alone and is incomplete. This sample carries 950,000 to 1,100,000 clones, roughly 70% of them seen once, and the ten largest clones take roughly 1.5%. The sequencing sample was made of memory CD4+ T cells sorted from blood. The sample's subset: CD45RA-negative fraction. The source is a man younger than 35 in good health.

The CDR3 loop is CASSYSTTRSFNEQFF. The CDR3 DNA follows: TGTGCCAGCAGTTACTCGACTACCCGAAGTTTCAATGAGCAGTTCTTC. This sequence joins TRBV6-5 and TRBJ2-1; the D gene is possibly TRBD2 (5 bases). Trimming pared 0 bases from V and 6 bases from J, leaving 15 bases between. This CDR3 is built from 16 residues. From germline, CDR1 is MNHEY and CDR2 SVGAGI.

The CDR3 coding sequence is TGTGCCAGCAGCTTAGACGGGACGGCCTGGGGTTCCTACGAGCAGTACTTC. Translated, it gives CASSLDGTAWGSYEQYF. This chain joins TRBV7-2 and TRBJ2-7; perhaps D is TRBD1 or TRBD2 (5 bases each). The CDR3 consists of 17 residues. V was shortened by 1 base and J by 1 base, with 17 bases between the two germline ends. Germline V gene lookup returns CDR1 SGHTA and CDR2 FQGNSA.

This clone was seen a handful of times. The rearrangement joins TRBV6-5 to TRBJ1-3; the D gene is possibly TRBD1 (5 bases). From germline, CDR1 is MNHEY and CDR2 SVGAGI. This CDR3 region has 15 residues. Trimming shortened V by 5 bases and J by 4 bases, and 15 bases separated the two germline ends. CDR3 in amino acids: CASSSLGAGGNTIYF. The CDR3 DNA is TGTGCCAGCAGTAGCCTAGGGGCTGGCGGAAACACCATATATTTT.

This clone occurred once. The rearrangement joins TRBV10-1 to TRBJ2-2, with TRBD1 matching over 7 bases. V lost 9 bases, J lost 4 bases, and 5 bases stayed unmatched. The CDR3 runs to 13 residues. In germline, CDR1 is WNHNN, CDR2 SYGVQD (reference sequence). The CDR3 loop is CARDRAGTGELFF. DNA of the CDR3: TGCGCCAGAGACAGGGCGGGCACCGGGGAGCTGTTTTTT.

V usage is TRBV6-1 and J usage is TRBJ2-5, with TRBD2 identical over 14 bases. The CDR3 loop spans 16 amino acids. The trim removed 2 bases at V and 5 bases at J, leaving 4 bases unmatched. Germline CDR1 reads MNHNS; CDR2 reads SASEGT. This CDR3 reads CASSEKTSGRGETQYF. In nucleotides, the CDR3 is TGTGCCAGCAGTGAAAAGACTAGCGGGAGGGGGGAGACCCAGTACTTC.

The chain employs TRBV11-2 and TRBJ1-4; possibly TRBD1 for D (5 bases). The V end lost 0 bases, the J end lost 7 bases, and 12 bases lay between the germline ends. This CDR3 is built from 15 residues. The germline gives CDR1 SGHAT, CDR2 FQNNGV. CDR3 residues: CASSLDLGPSEKLFF. Here the CDR3 DNA reads TGTGCCAGCAGCTTAGATCTGGGGCCGAGTGAAAAACTGTTTTTT.

This clone came up a few times. The J gene is TRBJ1-6, the V gene TRBV6-5; 8 nucleotides agree with TRBD1. This CDR3 has 15 residues. Germline V gene sequence: CDR1 MNHEY, CDR2 SVGAGI. J was trimmed by 8 bases and V by 1 base; bases with no gene match: 4. The CDR3 sequence is CASSYYGTGDSPLHF. The DNA of the CDR3 is TGTGCCAGCAGTTACTACGGGACAGGCGATTCACCCCTCCACTTT.

This clone occurred a few times. The junction departs from germline at one end; a sequencing error may be responsible. This chain connects TRBV7-7 to TRBJ2-3; D remains unclear. The CDR3 loop spans 14 amino acids. Germline V gene data show CDR1 as SSHAT and CDR2 as FNYEAQ (reference sequence). The CDR3 sequence is CASSLGRATDTQYF. CDR3 in DNA: TGTGCTAGCAGCTTGGGCCGGGCCACAGATACGCAGTATTTT.